The rows below give T cell receptor beta chains drawn from one sample of a study of blood T cell repertoires in COVID-19. Libraries were prepared by immunoSEQ multiplex PCR; TCRdb keeps only in-frame clonotypes and omits some of them. The table lists more than 150,000 clones, about 87% of them singletons. The sample taken for sequencing was peripheral blood. The receptors were sampled from a man aged 35 to 55 with active or convalescent COVID-19. The conserved cysteine and the conserved F or W are not part of the CDR3 here. A D gene is named only where the DNA matches it firmly. Clone size is shown for a subset of rows, as once, few, many or a class of expanded clone.

clone size: .; J gene: TRBJ2-5; V gene: TRBV9; D gene: .; CDR3 protein: ASSTGTRSEETQY
clone size: .; J gene: TRBJ2-7; V gene: TRBV6-5; D gene: TRBD1; CDR3 protein: ASSSAQLQGAYEQY
clone size: .; J gene: TRBJ2-5; V gene: TRBV27; D gene: TRBD1; CDR3 protein: ASSPSQGEIGETQY
clone size: few; J gene: TRBJ2-3; V gene: TRBV11-2; D gene: TRBD2; CDR3 protein: ASSSIAGNTDTQY
clone size: .; J gene: TRBJ1-1; V gene: TRBV19; D gene: .; CDR3 protein: ASSMGALNTEAF
clone size: .; J gene: TRBJ1-2; V gene: TRBV3-1/TRBV3-2; D gene: .; CDR3 protein: ASSQGADGYT
clone size: once; J gene: TRBJ1-1; V gene: TRBV5-3; D gene: .; CDR3 protein: ARSNGHMNTEAF
clone size: .; J gene: TRBJ2-7; V gene: TRBV5-1; D gene: TRBD2; CDR3 protein: ASRQAGGLNEQY
clone size: .; J gene: TRBJ2-1; V gene: TRBV24-1; D gene: .; CDR3 protein: ATSDPSAGSSYNEQF
clone size: .; J gene: TRBJ1-4; V gene: TRBV27; D gene: .; CDR3 protein: ASRLTGNEKLF
clone size: .; J gene: TRBJ2-3; V gene: TRBV11-2; D gene: TRBD2; CDR3 protein: ASSFASGGDTQY
clone size: once; J gene: TRBJ2-7; V gene: TRBV5-1; D gene: .; CDR3 protein: ASVDGKGSREQY
clone size: .; J gene: TRBJ1-2; V gene: TRBV5-4; D gene: TRBD1; CDR3 protein: ASSWGQGNRGYGYT
clone size: .; J gene: TRBJ1-3; V gene: TRBV6-5; D gene: .; CDR3 protein: ASSYSGAGSGNTIY
clone size: .; J gene: TRBJ1-1; V gene: TRBV29-1; D gene: .; CDR3 protein: SVEAAVNTEAF
clone size: few; J gene: TRBJ2-1; V gene: TRBV5-1; D gene: TRBD2; CDR3 protein: ASSLPGLGYNEQF
clone size: .; J gene: TRBJ2-1; V gene: TRBV11-1; D gene: .; CDR3 protein: ASTTPGHARWEQF
clone size: .; J gene: TRBJ1-6; V gene: TRBV5-1; D gene: .; CDR3 protein: ASSSDSIVSPLH
clone size: .; J gene: TRBJ2-3; V gene: TRBV4-1; D gene: .; CDR3 protein: ASSQGGGVSTDTQY
clone size: .; J gene: TRBJ2-1; V gene: TRBV13; D gene: .; CDR3 protein: ASSLGQGYNEQF
clone size: few; J gene: TRBJ2-7; V gene: TRBV30; D gene: .; CDR3 protein: AWSGQRTSYEQY
clone size: .; J gene: TRBJ2-7; V gene: TRBV7-9; D gene: .; CDR3 protein: ASSFSTGIKGYEQY
clone size: .; J gene: TRBJ2-1; V gene: TRBV5-4; D gene: TRBD2; CDR3 protein: ASSSVTLAGSVEQF
clone size: .; J gene: TRBJ1-2; V gene: TRBV18; D gene: TRBD1; CDR3 protein: ASSPFTGDAL
clone size: .; J gene: TRBJ2-1; V gene: TRBV4-1; D gene: TRBD1; CDR3 protein: ASSQPGRDRLYNEQF
clone size: .; J gene: TRBJ2-7; V gene: TRBV7-2; D gene: TRBD1; CDR3 protein: ASSSRRGQGVYEQY
clone size: once; J gene: TRBJ2-3; V gene: TRBV6-5; D gene: .; CDR3 protein: ASSQYQTDTQY
clone size: few; J gene: TRBJ1-3; V gene: TRBV4-1; D gene: TRBD1; CDR3 protein: ASSHLTGGSGNTIY
clone size: .; J gene: TRBJ2-7; V gene: TRBV19; D gene: .; CDR3 protein: ASSLGRRAYEQY
clone size: few; J gene: TRBJ1-5; V gene: TRBV19; D gene: TRBD1; CDR3 protein: ASSIGQGTQPQH
clone size: .; J gene: TRBJ2-5; V gene: TRBV6-5; D gene: TRBD1; CDR3 protein: ASSYHGQGGGETQY
clone size: .; J gene: TRBJ2-1; V gene: TRBV5-1; D gene: TRBD2; CDR3 protein: ASSFGTSGVDEQF
clone size: .; J gene: TRBJ1-3; V gene: TRBV7-9; D gene: .; CDR3 protein: ASSLRVSGNTIY
clone size: .; J gene: TRBJ2-5; V gene: TRBV6-4; D gene: TRBD2; CDR3 protein: ASSERGGETQY
clone size: once; J gene: TRBJ1-3; V gene: TRBV28; D gene: .; CDR3 protein: ASSLTAYSGNTIY
clone size: .; J gene: TRBJ1-2; V gene: TRBV27; D gene: .; CDR3 protein: ASSSLQTGPFGYT
clone size: .; J gene: TRBJ1-1; V gene: TRBV5-4; D gene: .; CDR3 protein: ASSLFGVWGTEAF
clone size: .; J gene: TRBJ1-6; V gene: TRBV12-3/TRBV12-4; D gene: .; CDR3 protein: ASSFEGGPLH
clone size: .; J gene: TRBJ2-3; V gene: TRBV10-3; D gene: TRBD2; CDR3 protein: AISLKAGGNTDTQY
clone size: once; J gene: TRBJ1-1; V gene: TRBV6-5; D gene: .; CDR3 protein: ASSEGNTEAF
clone size: .; J gene: TRBJ2-7; V gene: TRBV27; D gene: .; CDR3 protein: ASSFLGLGEQY
clone size: .; J gene: TRBJ2-7; V gene: TRBV5-1; D gene: TRBD2; CDR3 protein: ASSLGLAGGYEQY
clone size: .; J gene: TRBJ2-7; V gene: TRBV16; D gene: .; CDR3 protein: ASSQPARDEQY
clone size: .; J gene: TRBJ2-5; V gene: TRBV6-6; D gene: TRBD2; CDR3 protein: ASAGGVMETQY
clone size: .; J gene: TRBJ1-1; V gene: TRBV28; D gene: .; CDR3 protein: ASSLNSEAF
clone size: .; J gene: TRBJ2-2; V gene: TRBV6-6; D gene: .; CDR3 protein: ASSRDTGELF